This T cell receptor (beta chain) was captured in a study of blood T cell repertoires in COVID-19. Study as a whole: Acute-phase and convalescent COVID-19 samples originated in the United States, Italy and Spain. Sources were T cells, B-cell-depleted T cells, or PBMCs; the material itself was cDNA or gDNA.

This clone showed up just once. Original methodology: Researchers report that nucleated cell counts were estimated from reference gene primer amplification. Only in-frame clones appear in the TCRdb table, and some are missing; sequencing was by immunoSEQ multiplex PCR. V, J and clone size are taken as reported in that table, and D and trimming were inferred from the DNA itself. The sample carries 95,000 to 110,000 clones, about 89% recorded once. The V gene's germline CDR1 is LGHNA and CDR2 YNFKEQ. With 2 bases removed from V and 4 bases from J, the gap between germline ends came to 16 bases. The CDR3 extends over 16 amino acids.

The sequencing sample was made of peripheral blood. V usage is TRBV4-2 and J usage is TRBJ2-3; no firm D call. The origin of this receptor is a human donor in a cohort sampled during active COVID-19. The CDR3 DNA is TGTGCCAGCAGCCAAACGGGTTATAATGGTCCAGATACGCAGTATTTT. Protein product: CASSQTGYNGPDTQYF.